The 15 T cell receptor beta chains presented below share a single source sample, sequenced in a study of cytomegalovirus exposure and HLA in healthy donors (dated by TCRdb to about 2017). Preparation of the library involved the immunoSEQ multiplex PCR assay. A mixture of 60 forward primers for TCR Vbeta segments and 13 reverse primers for TCR Jbeta segments was used in the multiplex PCR. This is the immuneACCESS table as TCRdb keeps it, with only in-frame sequences that have V and J called. A part of the clones is gone; compared with another copy, unresolved V genes explain less than half, and the rest is unexplained. Here the sample has about 150,000 clones; around 80% occur a single time. Of the sample, 13% is held by the ten largest clones. The sequencing input was PBMCs. Source of these receptors: a man aged 35 to 55 in good health and CMV-seropositive.

This clone was detected once. The genes are TRBV7-3 and TRBJ2-2; D is unresolved. The CDR3 runs to 14 residues. Germline V lookup: CDR1 SGHTA, CDR2 FQGTGA. With 5 bases removed from V and 0 bases from J, the gap between germline ends came to 7 bases. CDR3 loop: CASSRLANTGELFF. CDR3 nucleotide sequence: TGTGCCAGCAGCCGACTGGCGAACACCGGGGAGCTGTTTTTT.

This chain uses TRBV30 with TRBJ2-5; 8 bases line up with TRBD2. The trim removed 2 bases at V and 1 base at J, leaving 6 bases unmatched. CDR3 length: 15 residues. Germline CDR1 and CDR2: GTSNPN and SVGIG (reference sequence). CDR3 in amino acids: CAWSPIAGPQETQYF. The DNA for the CDR3 is TGTGCCTGGAGTCCTATAGCGGGACCCCAAGAGACCCAGTACTTC.

The chain combines TRBV5-1 with TRBJ1-1, with D possibly being TRBD1 (6 bases). Germline lookup yields CDR1 SGHRS and CDR2 YFSETQ. This CDR3 has 15 amino acids. V was trimmed by 2 bases and J by 3 bases, leaving 14 bases between them. CDR3 amino acids: CASSLGQTSYTEAFF. The CDR3 DNA follows: TGCGCCAGCAGCTTAGGACAGACCTCTTACACTGAAGCTTTCTTT.

The table lists this clone with a few counts. This rearrangement joins TRBV30 to TRBJ2-5; a weak D match, TRBD1 (7 bases). This CDR3 has 15 residues. Trimming stripped 0 bases from V and 4 bases from J, with 15 bases between. CDR1 is GTSNPN, CDR2 SVGIG, per germline (reference sequence). The CDR3 spells CAWSVVAGGGETQYF. DNA for the CDR3: TGTGCCTGGAGTGTAGTGGCAGGGGGAGGAGAGACCCAGTACTTC.

The chain links TRBV29-1 to TRBJ2-1, with 10 bases lining up with TRBD2. The germline V gene encodes CDR1 SQVTM and CDR2 ANQGSEA. CDR3 size: 14 residues. Trimming took 4 bases from V and 8 from J; bases not matched to a gene: 8. The CDR3 region is CSVASGSGRDEQFF. The CDR3 region has the DNA TGCAGCGTTGCTAGCGGGAGTGGTAGGGATGAGCAGTTCTTC.

This sequence joins TRBV29-1 and TRBJ2-7; TRBD2 is a possible D gene (5 bases). Trimming shortened V by 7 bases and J by 0 bases, and 16 bases separated the two germline ends. The CDR3 runs to 14 residues. CDR1 and CDR2 from the germline V gene are SQVTM and ANQGSEA. CDR3 sequence reads: CSAMRAGPSYEQYF. In nucleotides, the CDR3 is TGCAGCGCAATGCGGGCAGGACCCTCCTACGAGCAGTACTTC.

CDR3 bases: TGTGCCAGCAGTTTCCAAGCGGGAGGGCCATACACCGGGGAGCTGTTTTTT. This encodes CASSFQAGGPYTGELFF. This chain connects TRBV27 to TRBJ2-2; 10 bases match TRBD2. CDR3 length equals 17 residues. J was trimmed by 3 bases and V by 3 bases; bases with no gene match: 7. Germline V lookup: CDR1 MNHEY, CDR2 SMNVEV (reference sequence).

This chain connects TRBV7-5 to TRBJ2-7; TRBD2, the D gene given by the table, was not confirmed from the DNA. TRBV7-5 is described as a pseudogene. The CDR3 has 17 amino acids. CDR3 sequence: CVRSFKGLAGVDYEQYF. DNA of the CDR3: TGTGTCAGAAGCTTCAAAGGACTAGCGGGAGTCGACTACGAGCAGTACTTC.

The genes are TRBV27 and TRBJ1-4, with a tentative D call TRBD1 (6 bases). This CDR3 has 13 residues. V was trimmed by 6 bases and J by 8 bases, leaving 13 bases between them. Germline assignment: CDR1 MNHEY and CDR2 SMNVEV (reference sequence). The CDR3 bases are TGTGCCAGCAGCCGGGACAAGGAGGAAAAACTGTTTTTT. Its protein is CASSRDKEEKLFF.

The rearrangement joins TRBV6-5 to TRBJ2-1; D gene unclear. CDR1 and CDR2 (germline): MNHEY, SVGAGI. The V and J ends lost 0 bases and 7 bases respectively, with 10 bases between them. The CDR3 is 14 residues long. This CDR3 is CASSYSLLENEQFF. The CDR3 DNA is TGTGCCAGCAGTTACTCGCTTCTGGAGAATGAGCAGTTCTTC.

The chain combines TRBV9 with TRBJ2-1; 10 bases line up with TRBD2. The V gene's germline CDR1 is SGDLS and CDR2 YYNGEE. The length of the CDR3 is 16 residues. Trimming cost V 6 bases and J 3 bases; bases outside gene matches: 9. Here the CDR3 DNA reads TGTGCCAGCACCAACCTCGGACTAGCGGACTACAATGAGCAGTTCTTC. It translates to CASTNLGLADYNEQFF. The entire variable domain, with the rest obtained from reference TRBV9 and TRBJ2-1, is as follows: DSGVTQTPKHLITATGQRVTLRCSPRSGDLSVYWYQQSLDQGLQFLIQYYNGEERAKGNILERFSAQQFPDLHSELNLSSLELGDSALYFCASTNLGLADYNEQFFGPGTRLTVL.

The chain links TRBV5-4 to TRBJ2-7; tentatively, D is TRBD1 (6 bases). The CDR3 runs 16 residues. Germline V lookup: CDR1 SGHNT, CDR2 YYREEE (reference sequence). V was pared by 0 bases and J by 2 bases, with 15 bases between. Written as DNA, the CDR3 is TGTGCCAGCAGCTTGGCCTCTGGGGGCTTGACCTACGAGCAGTACTTC. Amino acids: CASSLASGGLTYEQYF.

This clone is a singleton in its sample. This sequence joins TRBV7-2 and TRBJ2-1; D might be TRBD1 (5 bases). The CDR3 totals 16 residues. V was shortened by 3 bases and J by 0 bases, with 12 bases between the two germline ends. Germline V CDR1 and CDR2: SGHTA, FQGNSA. The CDR3 sequence is CASSLTDFHSYNEQFF. DNA of the CDR3: TGTGCCAGCAGCTTGACAGACTTCCACTCCTACAATGAGCAGTTCTTC.

This clone was counted between two and nine times. V usage is TRBV5-6 and J usage is TRBJ2-2; D uncertain. CDR3 size: 13 residues. CDR1 and CDR2 from the germline V gene are SGHDT and YYEEEE. V was cut by 6 bases and J by 7 bases, with 13 bases left in between. This chain's CDR3 is CASNLGVHGELFF. The CDR3 region has the DNA TGTGCCAGCAACCTAGGCGTTCACGGGGAGCTGTTTTTT.

This clone was picked up one time. This sample includes further DNA sequences coding for the same CDR3. This chain uses TRBV5-1 with TRBJ2-7, with 7 bases that match TRBD1. V lost 0 bases, J lost 4 bases, and 4 bases stayed unmatched. Germline values: CDR1 SGHRS, CDR2 YFSETQ. This CDR3 region has 14 residues. The DNA for the CDR3 is TGCGCCAGCAGCTTGGGGACAGGCGGGTACGAGCAGTACTTC. Its protein is CASSLGTGGYEQYF. Supplemented by reference TRBV5-1 and TRBJ2-7, the full variable domain reads KAGVTQTPRYLIKTRGQQVTLSCSPISGHRSVSWYQQTPGQGLQFLFEYFSETQRNKGNFPGRFSGRQFSNSRSEMNVSTLELGDSALYLCASSLGTGGYEQYFGPGTRLTVT.